This TCR beta chain was retrieved from a study of shared T cell receptors in the human thymus. Method: immunoSEQ multiplex PCR; TCRdb's copy keeps in-frame clones and lacks some. The table lists 600,000 or so clones, roughly 86% of them singletons. V lost 7 bases, J lost 4 bases, and 2 bases stayed unmatched. The germline V gene has CDR1 SGHRS and CDR2 YFSETQ. The CDR3 runs to 12 residues. Another study also made use of these data, one on human thymus T cells. According to that study: All donors were healthy Finnish infants who were undergoing corrective surgery to treat congenital heart defects. Obtained as resections during corrective heart surgery, the thymus tissue was then studied. Repertoires from thymus and blood appeared to show biased V and J gene usage. Unrelated individuals were reported by related research to share highly overlapping thymic repertoires.

The sequencing input was thymocytes. The sequence came from a boy younger than two with a congenital heart defect. The chain recombines TRBV5-1 with TRBJ2-4; 7 bases align to TRBD1. The CDR3 DNA sequence: TGCGCCAGCCGACAGGGAAAAAACATTCAGTACTTC. Translated, it gives CASRQGKNIQYF.